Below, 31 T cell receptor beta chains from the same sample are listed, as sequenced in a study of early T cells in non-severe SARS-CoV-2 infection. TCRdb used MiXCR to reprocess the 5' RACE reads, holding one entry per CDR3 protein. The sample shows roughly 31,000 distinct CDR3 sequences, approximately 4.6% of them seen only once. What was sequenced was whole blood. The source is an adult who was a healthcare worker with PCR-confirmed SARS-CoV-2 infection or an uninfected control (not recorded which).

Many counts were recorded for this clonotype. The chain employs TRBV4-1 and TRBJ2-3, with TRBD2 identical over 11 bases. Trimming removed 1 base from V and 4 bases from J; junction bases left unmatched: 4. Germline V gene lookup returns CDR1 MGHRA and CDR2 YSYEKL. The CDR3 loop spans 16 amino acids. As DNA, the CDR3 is TGCGCCAGCAGCCAAGGGGCTAGCGGGAGGTCAGATACGCAGTATTTT. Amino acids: CASSQGASGRSDTQYF.

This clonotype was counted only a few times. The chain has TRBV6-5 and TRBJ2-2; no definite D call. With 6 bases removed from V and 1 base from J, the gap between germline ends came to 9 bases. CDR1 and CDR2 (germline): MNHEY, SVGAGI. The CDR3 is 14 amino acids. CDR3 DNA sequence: TGTGCCAGCAGACACGGAATGAACACCGGGGAGCTGTTTTTT. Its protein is CASRHGMNTGELFF.

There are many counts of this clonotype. The CDR3 nucleotides are TGTGCCAGCAGCTTAGGGACTAACCTCAATGAGCAGTTCTTC. Its protein is CASSLGTNLNEQFF. The chain combines TRBV11-2 with TRBJ2-1, with D maybe TRBD2 (6 bases). Trimming took 1 base from V and 6 from J, leaving 10 bases between them. This CDR3 comprises 14 residues. Germline CDR1 reads SGHAT; CDR2 reads FQNNGV.

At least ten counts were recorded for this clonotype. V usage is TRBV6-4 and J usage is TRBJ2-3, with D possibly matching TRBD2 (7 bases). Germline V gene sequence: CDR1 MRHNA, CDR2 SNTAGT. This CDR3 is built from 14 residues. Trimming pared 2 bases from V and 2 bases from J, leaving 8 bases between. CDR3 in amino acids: CASSDGGATDTQYF. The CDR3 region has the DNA TGTGCCAGCAGTGACGGGGGGGCCACAGATACGCAGTATTTT.

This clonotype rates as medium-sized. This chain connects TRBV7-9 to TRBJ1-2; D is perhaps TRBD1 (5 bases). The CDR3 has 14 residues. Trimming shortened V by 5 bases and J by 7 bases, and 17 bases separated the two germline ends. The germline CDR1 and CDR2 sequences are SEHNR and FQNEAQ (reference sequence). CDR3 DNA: TGTGCCAGCAGCCCTACCCTCGGGGGAGGTGGCTACACCTTC. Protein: CASSPTLGGGGYTF.

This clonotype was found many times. CDR3 in amino acids: CASSYVGGGYTF. The DNA of the CDR3 is TGTGCCAGCAGTTACGTGGGGGGAGGCTACACCTTC. The genes are TRBV6-5 and TRBJ1-2; D possibly corresponds to TRBD1 (5 bases). The germline V and J ends were trimmed by 2 bases and 8 bases, with 9 bases remaining between them. CDR3 length: 12 amino acids. CDR1 MNHEY and CDR2 SVGAGI come from the germline V gene.

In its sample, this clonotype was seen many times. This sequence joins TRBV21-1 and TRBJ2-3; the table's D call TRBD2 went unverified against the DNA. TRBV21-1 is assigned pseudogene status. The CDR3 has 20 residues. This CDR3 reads CASSKVASGGAAFFTDTQYF. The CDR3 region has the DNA TGTGCCAGCAGCAAAGTAGCTAGCGGGGGGGCCGCATTTTTCACAGATACGCAGTATTTT.

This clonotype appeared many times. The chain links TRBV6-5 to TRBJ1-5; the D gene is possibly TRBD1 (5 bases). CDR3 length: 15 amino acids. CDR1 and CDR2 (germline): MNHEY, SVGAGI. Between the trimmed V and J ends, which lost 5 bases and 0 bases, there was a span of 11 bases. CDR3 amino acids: CASSRDSYSNQPQHF. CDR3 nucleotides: TGTGCCAGCAGTCGCGACAGCTATAGCAATCAGCCCCAGCATTTT.

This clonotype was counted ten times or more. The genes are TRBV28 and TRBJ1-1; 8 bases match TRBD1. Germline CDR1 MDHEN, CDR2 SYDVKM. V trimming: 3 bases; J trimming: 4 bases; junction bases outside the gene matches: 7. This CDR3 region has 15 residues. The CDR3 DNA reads TGTGCCAGCAGTTTTCTCCGAGACAGGGGCACTGAAGCTTTCTTT. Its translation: CASSFLRDRGTEAFF.

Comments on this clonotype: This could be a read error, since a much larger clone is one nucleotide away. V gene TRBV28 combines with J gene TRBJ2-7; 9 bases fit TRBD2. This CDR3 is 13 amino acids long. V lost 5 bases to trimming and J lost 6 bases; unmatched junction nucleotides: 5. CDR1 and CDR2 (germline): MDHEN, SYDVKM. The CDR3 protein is CASSPGTSCEQYF. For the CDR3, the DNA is TGTGCCAGCAGTCCCGGGACTAGCTGCGAGCAGTACTTC.

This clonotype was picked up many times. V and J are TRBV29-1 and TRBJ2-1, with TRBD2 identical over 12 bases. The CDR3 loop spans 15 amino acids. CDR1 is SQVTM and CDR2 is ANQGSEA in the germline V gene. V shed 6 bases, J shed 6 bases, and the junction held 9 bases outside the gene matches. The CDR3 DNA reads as TGCAGCGTGGGAGGAACGGGACTAGCGGGCAATGAGCAGTTCTTC. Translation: CSVGGTGLAGNEQFF.

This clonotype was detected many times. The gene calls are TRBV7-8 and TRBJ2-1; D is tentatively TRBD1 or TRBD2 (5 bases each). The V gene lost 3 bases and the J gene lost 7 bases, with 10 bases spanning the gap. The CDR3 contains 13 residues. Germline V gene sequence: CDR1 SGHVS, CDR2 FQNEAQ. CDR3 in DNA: TGTGCCAGCAGCTTGGGGACCGCTAATGAGCAGTTCTTC. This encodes CASSLGTANEQFF.

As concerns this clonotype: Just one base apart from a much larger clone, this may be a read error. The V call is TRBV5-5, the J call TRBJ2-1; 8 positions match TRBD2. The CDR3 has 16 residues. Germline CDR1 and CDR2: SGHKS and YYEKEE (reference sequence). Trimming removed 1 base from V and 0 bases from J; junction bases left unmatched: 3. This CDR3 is CASSLRAGASYNEQFF. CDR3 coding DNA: TGTGCCAGCAGCTTGAGAGCGGGAGCCTCCTACAATGAGCAGTTCTTC.

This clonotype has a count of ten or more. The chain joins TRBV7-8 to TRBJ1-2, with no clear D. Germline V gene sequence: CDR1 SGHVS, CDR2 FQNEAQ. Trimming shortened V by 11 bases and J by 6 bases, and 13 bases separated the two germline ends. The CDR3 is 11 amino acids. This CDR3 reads CAFQADHGYTF. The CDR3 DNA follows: TGTGCCTTTCAGGCAGACCATGGCTACACCTTC.

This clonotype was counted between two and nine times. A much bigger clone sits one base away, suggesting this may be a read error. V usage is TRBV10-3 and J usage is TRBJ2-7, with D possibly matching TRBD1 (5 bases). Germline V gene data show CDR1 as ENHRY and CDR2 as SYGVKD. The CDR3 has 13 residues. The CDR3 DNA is TGTACCATCTCGGTCCAGGGTGGGTACGAGCAGTACTTC. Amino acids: CTISVQGGYEQYF.

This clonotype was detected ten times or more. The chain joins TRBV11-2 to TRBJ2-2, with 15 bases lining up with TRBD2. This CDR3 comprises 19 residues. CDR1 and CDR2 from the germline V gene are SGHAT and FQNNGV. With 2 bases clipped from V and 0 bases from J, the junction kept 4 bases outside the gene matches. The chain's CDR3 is CASSLTGLAGGPNTGELFF. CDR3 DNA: TGTGCCAGCAGCTTAACGGGACTAGCGGGGGGACCGAACACCGGGGAGCTGTTTTTT. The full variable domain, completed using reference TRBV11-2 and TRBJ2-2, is EAGVAQSPRYKIIEKRQSVAFWCNPISGHATLYWYQQILGQGPKLLIQFQNNGVVDDSQLPKDRFSAERLKGVDSTLKIQPAKLEDSAVYLCASSLTGLAGGPNTGELFFGEGSRLTVL.

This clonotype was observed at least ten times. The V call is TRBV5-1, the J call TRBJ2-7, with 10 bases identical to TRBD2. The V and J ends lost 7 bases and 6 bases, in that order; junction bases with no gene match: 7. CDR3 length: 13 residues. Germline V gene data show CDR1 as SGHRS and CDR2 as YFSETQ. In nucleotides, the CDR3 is TGCGCCAGCGGCGGTCCTAGCGGGGGCGAGCAGTACTTC. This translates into CASGGPSGGEQYF.

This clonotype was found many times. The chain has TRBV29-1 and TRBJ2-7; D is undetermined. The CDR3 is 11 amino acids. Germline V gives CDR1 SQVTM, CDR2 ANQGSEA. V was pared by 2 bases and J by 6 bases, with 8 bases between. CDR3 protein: CSVEYWSEQYF. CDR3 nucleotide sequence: TGCAGCGTTGAATACTGGAGCGAGCAGTACTTC.

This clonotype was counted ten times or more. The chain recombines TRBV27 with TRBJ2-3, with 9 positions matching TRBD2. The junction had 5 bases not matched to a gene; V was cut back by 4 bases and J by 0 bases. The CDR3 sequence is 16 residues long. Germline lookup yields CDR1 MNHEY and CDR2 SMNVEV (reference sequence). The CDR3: CASSSRLAASTDTQYF. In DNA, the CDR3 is TGTGCCAGCAGTTCCCGACTAGCGGCTAGCACAGATACGCAGTATTTT.

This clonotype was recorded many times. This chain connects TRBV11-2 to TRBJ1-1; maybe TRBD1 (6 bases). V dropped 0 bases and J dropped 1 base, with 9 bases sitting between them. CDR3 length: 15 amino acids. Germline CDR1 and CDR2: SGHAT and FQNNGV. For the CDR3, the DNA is TGTGCCAGCAGCTTAGAGCCGGGACAGAACACTGAAGCTTTCTTT. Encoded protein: CASSLEPGQNTEAFF.

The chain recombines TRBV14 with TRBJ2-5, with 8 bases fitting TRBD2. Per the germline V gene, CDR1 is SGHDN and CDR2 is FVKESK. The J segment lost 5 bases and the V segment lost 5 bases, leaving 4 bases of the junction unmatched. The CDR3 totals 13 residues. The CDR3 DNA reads TGTGCCAGCAGCTCACTAGCGGATGAGACCCAGTACTTC. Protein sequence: CASSSLADETQYF.

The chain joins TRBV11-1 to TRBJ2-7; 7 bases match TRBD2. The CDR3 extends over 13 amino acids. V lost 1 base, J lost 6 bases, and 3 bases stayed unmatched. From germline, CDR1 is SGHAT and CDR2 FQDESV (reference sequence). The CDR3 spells CASSLVGGIEQYF. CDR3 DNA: TGTGCCAGCAGCTTAGTGGGAGGGATCGAGCAGTACTTC.

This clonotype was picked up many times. CDR3 DNA sequence: TGCAGTGTGGCGGTCGGCGCACACCAAGAGACCCAGTACTTC. The encoded protein is CSVAVGAHQETQYF. This sequence joins TRBV20-1 and TRBJ2-5; unclear D gene. Trimming took off 7 bases at V and 0 bases at J, with 15 bases between the two ends. The CDR3 length is 14 residues. CDR1 and CDR2 from the germline V gene are DFQATT and SNEGSKA (reference sequence).

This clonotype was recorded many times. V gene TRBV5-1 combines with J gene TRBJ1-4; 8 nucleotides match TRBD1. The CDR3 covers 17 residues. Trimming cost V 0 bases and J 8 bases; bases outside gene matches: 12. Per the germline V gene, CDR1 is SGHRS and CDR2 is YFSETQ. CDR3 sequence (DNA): TGCGCCAGCAGCTTGGCCTCCCTGGCAGGGGGCGAAGAAAAACTGTTTTTT. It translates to CASSLASLAGGEEKLFF.

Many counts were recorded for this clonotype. Here the CDR3 DNA reads TGTGCCAGCAGCGCCTACAGGGGGGCTTCGACCGGGGAGCTGTTTTTT. It specifies CASSAYRGASTGELFF. This rearrangement joins TRBV5-6 to TRBJ2-2, with 8 positions matching TRBD1. The CDR3 consists of 16 residues. The germline gives CDR1 SGHDT, CDR2 YYEEEE. J gave up 5 bases and V 4 bases, and 10 bases lay outside the gene matches.

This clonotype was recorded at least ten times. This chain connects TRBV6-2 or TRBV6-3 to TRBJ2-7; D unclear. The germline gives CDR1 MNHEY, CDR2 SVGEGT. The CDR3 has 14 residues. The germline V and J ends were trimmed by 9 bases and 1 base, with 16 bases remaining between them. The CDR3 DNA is TGTGCCAGTGAGGACGGAGTAATTTCCTACGAGCAGTACTTC. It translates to CASEDGVISYEQYF.

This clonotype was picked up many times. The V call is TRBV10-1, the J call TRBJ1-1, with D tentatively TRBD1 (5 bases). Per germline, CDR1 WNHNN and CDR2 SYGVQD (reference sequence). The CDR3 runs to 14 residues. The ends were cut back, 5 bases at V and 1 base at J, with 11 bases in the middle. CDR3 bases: TGCGCCAGCAGTCGGGGACCTTCGAACACTGAAGCTTTCTTT. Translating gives CASSRGPSNTEAFF.

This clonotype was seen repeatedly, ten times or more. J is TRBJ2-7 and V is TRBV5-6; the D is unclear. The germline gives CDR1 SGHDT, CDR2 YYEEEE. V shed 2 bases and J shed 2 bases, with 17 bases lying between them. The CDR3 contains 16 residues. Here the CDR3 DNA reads TGTGCCAGCAGCTTTATGCAGGCACTTGACACCTACGAGCAGTACTTC. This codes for CASSFMQALDTYEQYF.

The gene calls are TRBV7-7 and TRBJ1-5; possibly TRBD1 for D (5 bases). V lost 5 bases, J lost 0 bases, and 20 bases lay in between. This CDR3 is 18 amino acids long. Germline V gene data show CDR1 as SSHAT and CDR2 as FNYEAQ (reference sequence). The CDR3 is CASSDAFGTHYSNQPQHF. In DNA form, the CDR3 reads TGTGCCAGCAGCGACGCCTTTGGGACTCATTATAGCAATCAGCCCCAGCATTTT. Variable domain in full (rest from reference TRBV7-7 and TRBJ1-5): GAGVSQSPRYKVTKRGQDVTLRCDPISSHATLYWYQQALGQGPEFLTYFNYEAQPDKSGLPSDRFSAERPEGSISTLTIQRTEQRDSAMYRCASSDAFGTHYSNQPQHFGDGTRLSIL.

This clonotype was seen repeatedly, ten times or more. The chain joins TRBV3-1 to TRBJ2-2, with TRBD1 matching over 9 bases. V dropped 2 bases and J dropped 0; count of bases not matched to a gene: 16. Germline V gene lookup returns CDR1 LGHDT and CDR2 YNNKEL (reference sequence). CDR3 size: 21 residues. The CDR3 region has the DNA TGTGCCAGCAGCCAATCGAGAGGGACAGGGAACCTTAGGGCGAACACCGGGGAGCTGTTTTTT. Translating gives CASSQSRGTGNLRANTGELFF.

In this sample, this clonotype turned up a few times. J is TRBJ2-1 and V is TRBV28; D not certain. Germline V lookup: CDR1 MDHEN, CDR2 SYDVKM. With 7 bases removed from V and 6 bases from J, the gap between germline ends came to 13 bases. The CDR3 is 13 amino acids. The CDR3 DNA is TGTGCCAGCACCACTCCCCCCACCAATGAGCAGTTCTTC. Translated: CASTTPPTNEQFF.